This T cell receptor beta chain was obtained from a study of T cell clonality in common variable immunodeficiency. Findings and caveats of the study: Fewer deletions and N-nucleotide insertions were reportedly seen in common variable immunodeficiency TCR beta sequences.

CDR1 is SGHRS, CDR2 YFSETQ, per germline. The CDR3 contains 14 residues. With 1 base removed from V and 2 bases from J, the gap between germline ends came to 10 bases. Caucasian heritage predominated among both patients and controls. CVID subjects had received replacement immunoglobulin for at least one year. Donors gave roughly 5 to 8 ml heparinized peripheral whole blood. Notes on this clone: Its antigen is not known. The CDR3 goes on 3 residues after the read ends, and that part is filled in from the germline J gene.

CVID and control samples used equivalent genomic DNA input. Sequencing was performed with immunoSEQ multiplex PCR; in TCRdb, only in-frame clones are kept and a portion is missing. The data show around 16,000 clones, with none appearing a single time. V gene TRBV5-1 combines with J gene TRBJ2-7, with D perhaps matching TRBD2 (6 bases). Sample: peripheral blood mononuclear cells. The clonotype comes from a human donor with common variable immunodeficiency. Here the CDR3 reads CASSLPGVPYEQYF. CDR3 bases read: TGCGCCAGCAGCTTGCCGGGGGTTCCCTACGAG.